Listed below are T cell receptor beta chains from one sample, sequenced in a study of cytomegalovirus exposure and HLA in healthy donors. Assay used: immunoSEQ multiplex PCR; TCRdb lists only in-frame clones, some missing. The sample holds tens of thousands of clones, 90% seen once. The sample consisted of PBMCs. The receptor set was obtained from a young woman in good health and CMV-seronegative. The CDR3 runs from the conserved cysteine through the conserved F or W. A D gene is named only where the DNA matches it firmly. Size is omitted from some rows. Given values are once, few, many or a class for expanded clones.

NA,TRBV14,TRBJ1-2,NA,TGTGCCAGCAGCCAAGAAAGGTCCGGGGGCTATGGCTACACCTTC,CASSQERSGGYGYTF
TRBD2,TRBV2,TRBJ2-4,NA,TGTGCCAGCAGTGAAGCTCCTAGCGGGAGGGCCTCTTCGGTATTAAACATTCAGTACTTC,CASSEAPSGRASSVLNIQYF
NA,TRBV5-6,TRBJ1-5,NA,TGTGCCAGCAGCTATTATGGAACAGACAATCAGCCCCAGCATTTT,CASSYYGTDNQPQHF
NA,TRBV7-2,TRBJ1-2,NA,TGTGCCAGCAGCTTAGACCCAGGGGTCTATGGCTACACCTTC,CASSLDPGVYGYTF
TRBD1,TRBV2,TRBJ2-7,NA,TGTGCCAGCAGTGTTTGGCAGGGGGCGGCCTACGAGCAGTACTTC,CASSVWQGAAYEQYF
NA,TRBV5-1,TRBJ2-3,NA,TGCGCCACCTTTAGCGGCCCCGGGGGAGATACGCAGTATTTT,CATFSGPGGDTQYF
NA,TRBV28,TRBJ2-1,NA,TGTGCCAGCAGTTTCCGGAGCTCCTACAATGAGCAGTTCTTC,CASSFRSSYNEQFF
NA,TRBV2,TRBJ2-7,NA,TGTGCCAGCAGTGCCCAGCGCGAGCAGTACTTC,CASSAQREQYF
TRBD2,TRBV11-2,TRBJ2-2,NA,TGTGCCAGCAGCTTACTAGGCGGGAGCGGCACCGGGGAGCTGTTTTTT,CASSLLGGSGTGELFF
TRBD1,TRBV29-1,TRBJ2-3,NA,TGCAGCGTTGAAGACACAGGGGTAGATACGCAGTATTTT,CSVEDTGVDTQYF
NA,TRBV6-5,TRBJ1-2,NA,TGTGCCAGCAGTTACTCGACCGGGAACTATGGCTACACCTTC,CASSYSTGNYGYTF
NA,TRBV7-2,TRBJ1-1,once,TGTGCCAGCAGCTCCCTCGACTGGAACACTGAAGCTTTCTTT,CASSSLDWNTEAFF
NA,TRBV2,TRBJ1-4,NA,TGTGCCAGCAGTACTCAGGGGCGTAATGAAAAACTGTTTTTT,CASSTQGRNEKLFF
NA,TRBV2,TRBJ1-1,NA,TGTGCCAGCGGTAACAGGGACACTGAAGCTTTCTTT,CASGNRDTEAFF
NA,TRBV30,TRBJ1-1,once,TGTGCCTGGAGCGCGACAGGGAACACTGAAGCTTTCTTT,CAWSATGNTEAFF
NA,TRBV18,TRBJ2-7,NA,TGTGCCAGCTCTCTTTATGGACATCGCTCCTACGAGCAGTACTTC,CASSLYGHRSYEQYF
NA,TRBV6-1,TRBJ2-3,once,TGTGCCAGCAGTGAAGCAACAGGGATTTACACAGATACGCAGTATTTT,CASSEATGIYTDTQYF
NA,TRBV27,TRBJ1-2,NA,TGTGCCAGCAGTTCCATCGACAGATATGGCTACACCTTC,CASSSIDRYGYTF
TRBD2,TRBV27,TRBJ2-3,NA,TGTGCCAGCACCACCCCCACCGAGCGGGGGCGCACAGATACGCAGTATTTT,CASTTPTERGRTDTQYF
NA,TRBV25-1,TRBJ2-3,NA,TGTGCCAGCAGTGAGGACAGTACGCAGTATTTT,CASSEDSTQYF
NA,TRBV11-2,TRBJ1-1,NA,TGTGCCAGCGTCGAAATAGGGGGCACTGAAGCTTTCTTT,CASVEIGGTEAFF
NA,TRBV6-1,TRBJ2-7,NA,TGTGCCAGCAGTGACCCATCTGCCCAGGGCTCCTACGAGCAGTACTTC,CASSDPSAQGSYEQYF
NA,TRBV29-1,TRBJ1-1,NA,TGCAGCGTTGACACAGGTCCCGGAGCTGAAGCTTTCTTT,CSVDTGPGAEAFF
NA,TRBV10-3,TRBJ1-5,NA,TGTGCCATCAGTTCAGGAAGCAATCAGCCCCAGCATTTT,CAISSGSNQPQHF
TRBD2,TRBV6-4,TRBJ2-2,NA,TGTGCCAGCGCCGGGACTAGCGGAACCGGGGAGCTGTTTTTT,CASAGTSGTGELFF
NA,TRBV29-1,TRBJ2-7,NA,TGCAGCGCCGTTCTTTACTCTTCCTACGAGCAGTACTTC,CSAVLYSSYEQYF
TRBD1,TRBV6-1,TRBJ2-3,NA,TGTGCCAGCAGTGACGGTCCGGGACAGAAAACAGATACGCAGTATTTT,CASSDGPGQKTDTQYF
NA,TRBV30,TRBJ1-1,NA,TGTGCCTGGAGTGTAATGCGGAACACTGAAGCTTTCTTT,CAWSVMRNTEAFF
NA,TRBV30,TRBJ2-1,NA,TGTGCCTGTAGCCGCCTTAGTAATGAGCAGTTCTTC,CACSRLSNEQFF
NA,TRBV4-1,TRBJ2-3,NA,TGCGCCAGCAGCCAAGCAGGGATCCAAAGCACAGATACGCAGTATTTT,CASSQAGIQSTDTQYF
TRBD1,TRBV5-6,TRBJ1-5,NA,TGTGCCAGCAGCCCGGACAGGGGCAATCAGCCCCAGCATTTT,CASSPDRGNQPQHF
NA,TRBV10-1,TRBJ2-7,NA,TGCGCCAGCAGCGCGTTGGAGCAGTACTTC,CASSALEQYF
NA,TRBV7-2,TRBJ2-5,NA,TGTGCCAGCAGCTCCAATCCCCAAGAGACCCAGTACTTC,CASSSNPQETQYF
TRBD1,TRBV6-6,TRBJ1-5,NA,TGTGCCAGCTCCAGGGGGCTGAACAATCAGCCCCAGCATTTT,CASSRGLNNQPQHF
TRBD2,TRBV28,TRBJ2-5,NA,TGTGCCAGCAGTTTAAGCGGGAGTAGTCGGGAGACCCAGTACTTC,CASSLSGSSRETQYF
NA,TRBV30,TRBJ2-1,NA,TGTGCCTGGAGTGTGAGACTAGAGTACAATGAGCAGTTCTTC,CAWSVRLEYNEQFF
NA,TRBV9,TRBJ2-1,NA,TGTGCCAGCAGCGCCGGGACAAAATACAATGAGCAGTTCTTC,CASSAGTKYNEQFF
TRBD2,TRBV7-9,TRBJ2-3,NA,TGTGCCAGCAGCGCCGGGACTAGCGGAGTAGAGGGGCTGCAGTATTTT,CASSAGTSGVEGLQYF
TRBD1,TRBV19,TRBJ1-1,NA,TGTGCCAGTAGGGACACCGGACAGGCCCGACGGGCTTCGGAAGCTTTCTTT,CASRDTGQARRASEAFF
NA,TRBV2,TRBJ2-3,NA,TGTGCCAGCAGTGAGCGGACAGATACGCAGTATTTT,CASSERTDTQYF
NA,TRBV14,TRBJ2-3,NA,TGTGCCAGCAGCCAAAGGGGGGGAATCACAGATACGCAGTATTTT,CASSQRGGITDTQYF
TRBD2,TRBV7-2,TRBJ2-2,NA,TGTGCCAGCAGGGATCTAGCGGGAGGGCCCGCGGAGCTGTTTTTT,CASRDLAGGPAELFF
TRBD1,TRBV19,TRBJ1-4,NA,TGTGCCAGTAAAGGACAGGCTGCAACTAATGAAAAACTGTTTTTT,CASKGQAATNEKLFF
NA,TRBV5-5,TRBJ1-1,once,TGTGCCAGCAGCGGGGGGGTTCTGAACACTGAAGCTTTCTTT,CASSGGVLNTEAFF
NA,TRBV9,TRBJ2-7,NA,TGTGCCAGCAGCGACAGGGCGTCGGCGTACGAGCAGTACTTC,CASSDRASAYEQYF
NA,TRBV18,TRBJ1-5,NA,TGTGCCAGCTCACCACGGGGGAGACAGGATGATCAGCCCCAGCATTTT,CASSPRGRQDDQPQHF
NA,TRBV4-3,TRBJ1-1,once,TGCGCCAGCAGCCAAGATCGTGGGAGTTTCAAGGAGGCTTTCTTT,CASSQDRGSFKEAFF
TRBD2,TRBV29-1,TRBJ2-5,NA,TGCAGCGTTGGAGGACTAGCGGGAGGTGCAGAGACCCAGTACTTC,CSVGGLAGGAETQYF
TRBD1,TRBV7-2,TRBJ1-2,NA,TGTGCCAGCAGCCCGAGGACAGGGGAGGGCTATGGCTACACCTTC,CASSPRTGEGYGYTF
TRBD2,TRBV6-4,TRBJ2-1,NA,TGTGCCAGCAGTGAAAAGGGACTAGCGGGAGGCGAAACCTACAATGAGCAGTTCTTC,CASSEKGLAGGETYNEQFF